This T cell receptor (beta chain) was recovered during a study of shared clonotypes between healthy human individuals. Sequencing was performed with immunoSEQ multiplex PCR; in TCRdb, only in-frame clones are kept and a portion is missing. This table holds hundreds of thousands of clones, around 92% found once. V dropped 5 bases and J dropped 0; count of bases not matched to a gene: 4. The germline CDR1 and CDR2 sequences are GTSNPN and SVGIG (reference sequence). CDR3 length equals 14 residues. Terminally differentiated effector memory CD45RA+ cells were excluded by CCR7 positive selection of CD45RO-negative cells.

This receptor was obtained from a man aged 25 to 40 in good health. Sequencing was performed on naive CD8+ T cells sorted from blood. The rearrangement joins TRBV30 to TRBJ2-3; TRBD2 agrees at 8 bases. CDR3 in amino acids: CAWAGTSSTDTQYF. The DNA for the CDR3 is TGTGCCTGGGCCGGGACTAGTAGCACAGATACGCAGTATTTT. Looking up the rest from reference TRBV30 and TRBJ2-3 gives the full variable domain: SQTIHQWPATLVQPVGSPLSLECTVEGTSNPNLYWYRQAAGRGLQLLFYSVGIGQISSEVPQNLSASRPQDRQFILSSKKLLLSDSGFYLCAWAGTSSTDTQYFGPGTRLTVL.